This entry describes one TCR beta chain. Authors' processing steps: Reference gene primer amplification gave estimated nucleated cell counts. Repertoires were generated with immunoSEQ multiplex PCR, while TCRdb's copy carries only in-frame clones and drops some. The V and J calls and clone size come from that table; D and trimming were worked out from the DNA. The data hold more than 140,000 clones, with about 91% observed a single time. Germline V gives CDR1 SGHRS, CDR2 YFSETQ. The V and J ends lost 0 bases and 3 bases respectively, with 10 bases between them. The CDR3 has 15 residues. This record comes from a study of blood T cell repertoires in COVID-19. On the study more broadly: Specimens from acute and convalescent COVID-19 originated in the United States, Italy and Spain. Sample material is recorded as cDNA or gDNA derived from T cells, B-cell-depleted T cells, or PBMCs.

This TCR was recovered from a woman between 55 and 75 years old with acute or convalescent COVID-19. The specimen was peripheral blood. The V and J genes are TRBV5-1 and TRBJ2-1, with a tentative D call TRBD2 (5 bases). CDR3 nucleotides: TGCGCCAGCAGCTTGGTAACGGAGGTCTACAATGAGCAGTTCTTC. It translates to CASSLVTEVYNEQFF.